This T cell receptor beta chain was identified in a study of T-cell reconstitution after alpha-beta-depleted transplantation in children (dated by TCRdb to between 2015 and 2016). At the level of the whole study: Using TCR repertoire profiling, the study followed T-cell immune reconstitution in a quantitative way in children after TCRalphabeta/CD19-depleted allogeneic hematopoietic cell transplantation. General findings and caveats noted by the study authors: Over subsequent months, a decline in hyperexpanded clone frequencies was noted, and after one year, T-cell counts and TCRbeta diversity were mostly ascribed to newly produced T cells. The high TCRbeta diversity at day 60 in some patients was ascribed to recipient T cells and intrathymic progenitors that had survived conditioning. The apparently early recovery of alphabetaT-cell counts about two months after transplant reportedly depended on only several hundred rapidly expanded clones that came from non-depleted graft cells.

This clonotype was detected many times. Its antigen remains undetermined. Base qualities are not recorded, but no much larger clone differs from it by a single base. V loses 0 bases at its end and J loses 7 bases; junction bases beyond the gene matches: 8. The CDR3 sequence holds 16 residues, the cysteine and phenylalanine included. The entry retains the CDR3 DNA only, 48 bases that are in frame from base 1. The germline V gene sets CDR1 to LGHNA and CDR2 to YNFKEQ. Library prep was done by PCR. The sample was run on an Illumina HiSeq 2500. TCR libraries were prepared with molecular barcoding, using unique molecular identifiers to normalize TCRbeta repertoire quantification. TCRdb handled the public reads itself, with Q25 trimming in fastp and clone calling in MiXCR, and kept productive beta chains. Records with the same CDR3 protein are collapsed into one entry carrying the most frequent genes and DNA. A total of 200,000 or so distinct CDR3 sequences appear in this sample, 5.5% to 7% of them only once. Jointly, the top ten make up 4.5% to 6.5% of the sample.

Reading the label with the study, this specimen's treatment or condition is: allogeneic hematopoietic cell transplantation with graft depleted of TCRalphabeta T cells and CD19 B cells. Transplant recipients were children who received TCRalphabeta/CD19-depleted allogeneic hematopoietic cell grafts. This chain joins TRBV4-2 to TRBJ2-1, with 8 bases aligning to TRBD2. This material consisted of PBMCs, taken before TCRalphabeta/CD19-depleted stem cell transplant. The sequence came from a boy younger than 10 with acute lymphoblastic leukemia, due to receive a stem cell transplant. The CDR3 protein: CASSQEFSGGWNEQFF. The sequence in DNA is TGTGCCAGCAGCCAAGAGTTCAGCGGGGGTTGGAATGAGCAGTTCTTC.